The next 18 T cell receptor beta chains were all read from a single sample in a study of blood T cell repertoires in COVID-19. Produced via immunoSEQ multiplex PCR; TCRdb's table is partial and in-frame only. The sample holds 60,000 to 80,000 clones, approximately 78% seen once. What was sequenced was PBMCs or T cells enriched from blood (not recorded which). Source of these receptors: a woman in her forties with acute COVID-19.

This chain joins TRBV27 and TRBJ2-5; 12 nucleotides match TRBD2. The CDR3 totals 16 residues. Germline values: CDR1 MNHEY, CDR2 SMNVEV (reference sequence). V trimming: 5 bases; J trimming: 4 bases; junction bases outside the gene matches: 8. The CDR3: CASSLLLAGGRETQYF. The CDR3 coding sequence is TGTGCCAGCAGTCTCCTACTAGCGGGAGGAAGAGAGACCCAGTACTTC.

The chain has TRBV1 and TRBJ1-5. TRBV1 is noted as a pseudogene. The CDR3 is made up of 14 amino acids. DNA of the CDR3: TGCACCAGCAGCCTCTTTAGGAGCTCGGGGCCCCAGCATTTT. This encodes CTSSLFRSSGPQHF.

The chain recombines TRBV28 with TRBJ1-2; tentative D call: TRBD1 (6 bases). CDR1 is MDHEN and CDR2 is SYDVKM in the germline V gene. The CDR3 loop spans 13 amino acids. V was shortened by 2 bases and J by 9 bases, with 13 bases between the two germline ends. The CDR3 here is CASSLPRQESYTF. The DNA of the CDR3 is TGTGCCAGCAGTTTACCCAGACAGGAAAGCTACACCTTC.

The rearrangement links TRBV6-5 to TRBJ1-1; D may be TRBD1 (6 bases). V was pared by 6 bases and J by 0 bases, with 11 bases between. This CDR3 comprises 14 residues. CDR1 is MNHEY, CDR2 SVGAGI, per germline. The CDR3 reads CASRVQGLNTEAFF. CDR3 bases: TGTGCCAGCAGGGTACAGGGACTGAACACTGAAGCTTTCTTT.

The J gene is TRBJ2-5, the V gene TRBV5-1; 8 bases are a match to TRBD1. CDR3 length: 14 amino acids. The J segment lost 3 bases and the V segment lost 5 bases, leaving 6 bases of the junction unmatched. CDR1 and CDR2 from the germline V gene are SGHRS and YFSETQ. The CDR3 protein is CASSYRTGKETQYF. The CDR3 bases are TGCGCCAGCAGTTATCGGACAGGGAAAGAGACCCAGTACTTC.

This clone was seen only a few times. This same CDR3 is encoded by further DNA sequences in the sample. The chain uses TRBV18 and TRBJ1-3; no firm D call. Per the germline V gene, CDR1 is KGHSH and CDR2 is LQKENI. The V gene lost 0 bases and the J gene lost 0 bases, with 9 bases spanning the gap. The CDR3 is made up of 16 amino acids. The CDR3 coding sequence is TGTGCCAGCTCACCACCAGCCGGGAGCTCTGGAAACACCATATATTTT. Translation: CASSPPAGSSGNTIYF. Full variable domain (remainder filled in from reference TRBV18 and TRBJ1-3): NAGVMQNPRHLVRRRGQEARLRCSPMKGHSHVYWYRQLPEEGLKFMVYLQKENIIDESGMPKERFSAEFPKEGPSILRIQQVVRGDSAAYFCASSPPAGSSGNTIYFGEGSWLTVV.

The chain is built from TRBV20-1 and TRBJ1-2, with D tentatively TRBD1 (5 bases). V lost 7 bases, J lost 10 bases, and 10 bases lay in between. Germline loops: CDR1 DFQATT, CDR2 SNEGSKA (reference sequence). The length of the CDR3 is 9 residues. The CDR3 sequence is CSEGSFYTF. The CDR3, as DNA: TGCAGTGAGGGGTCCTTCTACACCTTC.

The gene calls are TRBV10-1 and TRBJ2-6, with 7 bases matching TRBD1. Losses at the gene ends were 8 bases for V and 0 bases for J; bases not matched to a gene: 4. The CDR3 has 15 residues. Germline lookup yields CDR1 WNHNN and CDR2 SYGVQD (reference sequence). The CDR3 reads CASSGTVSGANVLTF. The CDR3 DNA reads as TGCGCCAGCTCAGGGACAGTCTCTGGGGCCAACGTCCTGACTTTC.

The CDR3 region is CASSLAGGNEQFF. The CDR3 DNA follows: TGTGCCAGCAGTTTAGCGGGGGGAAATGAGCAGTTCTTC. This chain joins TRBV27 and TRBJ2-1; TRBD2 matches 8 bases. The trim removed 2 bases at V and 7 bases at J, leaving 1 base unmatched. Germline loops: CDR1 MNHEY, CDR2 SMNVEV (reference sequence). The CDR3 totals 13 residues.

To note about this clone: One junction end does not reproduce the germline sequence, and a read error may be involved. The chain has TRBV3-1 (or the pseudogene TRBV3-2) and TRBJ2-6; 11 nucleotides line up with TRBD1. The CDR3 contains 17 residues. Germline CDR1 is LGHDT and CDR2 is YNNKEL (reference sequence). The DNA for the CDR3 is TGTGCGAGCAGGGGGACAGGGGGTTTCTCTGGGGCCAACGTCCTGACTTTC. This encodes CASRGTGGFSGANVLTF.

The chain joins TRBV5-1 to TRBJ1-2, with TRBD1 as a possible D gene (6 bases). V was cut by 7 bases and J by 7 bases, with 17 bases left in between. CDR1 is SGHRS and CDR2 is YFSETQ in the germline V gene. The CDR3 runs to 13 residues. The CDR3 region is CASSWGGRGGYTF. The CDR3 bases are TGCGCCAGCTCCTGGGGGGGGCGCGGTGGCTACACCTTC.

This chain joins TRBV19 and TRBJ2-2; D unresolved. The CDR3 contains 13 residues. Germline V gene sequence: CDR1 LNHDA, CDR2 SQIVND (reference sequence). V was pared by 9 bases and J by 1 base, with 9 bases between. The CDR3, as DNA: TGTGCCAGCCAGAACCTGAACACCGGGGAGCTGTTTTTT. It encodes CASQNLNTGELFF.

The chain carries TRBV10-3 and TRBJ1-2; perhaps TRBD1 as D (6 bases). Germline CDR1 and CDR2: ENHRY and SYGVKD. This CDR3 is built from 17 residues. Trimming stripped 2 bases from V and 2 bases from J, with 18 bases between. The CDR3 DNA is TGTGCCATCAGTGAGCCCCGGGGGGCTGACAGGAACTATGGCTACACCTTC. Translated: CAISEPRGADRNYGYTF.

The chain is built from TRBV6-6 and TRBJ1-4, with unresolved D. Germline V gives CDR1 MNHNY, CDR2 SVGAGI (reference sequence). This CDR3 comprises 14 residues. V dropped 7 bases and J dropped 8 bases, with 17 bases sitting between them. CDR3 sequence reads: CASTQGPRTEKLFF. DNA of the CDR3: TGTGCCAGCACTCAAGGTCCTAGAACGGAAAAACTGTTTTTT.

The chain is built from TRBV30 and TRBJ1-5; 8 bases are shared with TRBD1. This CDR3 region has 15 residues. Germline V gene data show CDR1 as GTSNPN and CDR2 as SVGIG (reference sequence). The V segment lost 2 bases and the J segment 6 bases; nucleotides outside the gene matches: 9. CDR3 coding DNA: TGTGCCTGGAGTAGGACAGGGACATTCGGTCAGCCCCAGCATTTT. It yields the protein CAWSRTGTFGQPQHF.

This chain connects TRBV19 to TRBJ2-7, with D perhaps TRBD2 (5 bases). This CDR3 contains 13 residues. Trimming removed 4 bases from V and 5 bases from J, with 12 bases in between. CDR1 and CDR2 from the germline V gene are LNHDA and SQIVND (reference sequence). The chain's CDR3 is CASSTNGKDEQYF. CDR3 DNA: TGTGCCAGTAGTACTAACGGGAAGGACGAGCAGTACTTC.

The gene calls are TRBV27 and TRBJ2-1; 9 positions agree with TRBD2. The CDR3 extends over 16 amino acids. Germline-derived CDR1 and CDR2 are MNHEY and SMNVEV (reference sequence). The ends lost 1 base at V and 5 bases at J; junction bases unmatched: 6. In nucleotides, the CDR3 is TGTGCCAGCAGTTTATACCTAGCGGGAATCCACAATGAGCAGTTCTTC. Translated, it gives CASSLYLAGIHNEQFF.

The chain links TRBV19 to TRBJ2-7, with 10 bases lining up with TRBD2. J gave up 4 bases and V 5 bases, and 8 bases lay outside the gene matches. The CDR3 is 15 residues long. CDR1 is LNHDA and CDR2 is SQIVND in the germline V gene (reference sequence). CDR3 coding DNA: TGTGCCAGTAGTCTTGGGCTAGCGGGAGCTTACGAGCAGTACTTC. Translation gives CASSLGLAGAYEQYF. Using reference TRBV19 and TRBJ2-7 for the parts outside the CDR3, the full variable domain is DGGITQSPKYLFRKEGQNVTLSCEQNLNHDAMYWYRQDPGQGLRLIYYSQIVNDFQKGDIAEGYSVSREKKESFPLTVTSAQKNPTAFYLCASSLGLAGAYEQYFGPGTRLTVT.